This T cell receptor (beta chain) was captured by sequencing in a study of OX40 agonist ivuxolimab in advanced cancers. The V and J ends lost 7 bases and 7 bases, in that order; junction bases with no gene match: 2. Germline loops: CDR1 MNHEY, CDR2 SMNVEV (reference sequence). The CDR3 length is 13 residues. Data came from immunoSEQ multiplex PCR; TCRdb stores just in-frame clones and leaves some out. The table includes tens of thousands of clones, 88% detected once. The TCR originated in an adult with an advanced solid tumor such as melanoma, head and neck, liver or kidney cancer. The gene calls are TRBV27 and TRBJ2-4; 12 bases line up with TRBD2. Sample: CD4+ or CD8+ T cells sorted from blood, taken in a trial of the OX40 agonist ivuxolimab. CDR3 sequence: CASKGLAGNIQYF. DNA of the CDR3: TGTGCCAGCAAAGGACTAGCGGGGAACATTCAGTACTTC.